The present entry profiles one T cell receptor (beta chain) with its context. The antigen is unknown. The CDR3 sequence is 15 residues long. The V and J ends lost 0 bases and 4 bases respectively, with 11 bases between them. Germline values: CDR1 SGHRS, CDR2 YFSETQ. The sample belongs to a study of cytomegalovirus exposure and HLA in healthy donors. General study points: One later analysis reportedly identified an Asian-associated ancestry cluster that showed fewer N-insertions than the approximately 700-donor mean.

With 60 Vbeta and 13 Jbeta primers, the PCR was carried out. The method was immunoSEQ multiplex PCR; TCRdb's version includes in-frame clones alone and lacks a portion of them. Altogether about 55,000 clones are present, around 82% being singletons, with the ten largest covering approximately 1.5%. The genes are TRBV5-1 and TRBJ2-1; tentative D call: TRBD1 (6 bases). The material sequenced was PBMCs. The sequence derives from a female donor in good health and CMV-seronegative. CDR3 in amino acids: CASSLGGGIYNEQFF. DNA for the CDR3: TGCGCCAGCAGCTTGGGAGGGGGAATTTACAATGAGCAGTTCTTC.